This TCR beta chain was documented in a study of cytomegalovirus exposure and HLA in healthy donors. Findings and caveats of the study: It was 150 to 200 TCR beta chains that were listed as cytomegalovirus-associated. As confirmed in vitro, a few CMV-associated chains were specific for CMV antigens. The authors judged a highly shared variant cluster likely a sequencing artifact.

V shed 0 bases and J shed 7 bases, with 13 bases lying between them. The length of the CDR3 is 15 residues. Per germline, CDR1 LGHNA and CDR2 YNFKEQ. There are a few counts of this clone. Its specificity is not known. The PCR employed 60 Vbeta primers together with 13 Jbeta primers. TCRdb keeps only in-frame clones here, not all; method: immunoSEQ multiplex PCR. The table records about 260,000 clones, around four fifths of them present only once. The clonotype comes from a woman aged 40-49 years in good health and CMV-seropositive. What was sequenced was PBMCs. The chain has TRBV4-2 and TRBJ1-5, with a possible D match to TRBD1 (5 bases). The CDR3 bases are TGTGCCAGCAGCCAAGAAGGAGGGGTAGGCCAGCCCCAGCATTTT. This translates into CASSQEGGVGQPQHF.